This TCR beta chain was captured in a study of CD8+CD57+ T cells in acquired aplastic anemia. Profiling of TCR beta VDJ combinations and CDR3 sequences used genomic DNA as template. TCRdb re-derived calls from the reads in MiXCR, one entry per CDR3 protein. The data contain approximately 260,000 distinct CDR3 sequences, roughly 82% of them seen just once; the ten biggest clones take up about two fifths. Sequencing was done on patients that had shown CD8+CD57+ cell expansion by flow cytometry. The specimen sequenced was sorted CD4+, CD8+, or CD8+CD57+ T cells (not recorded which) from PBMCs. The receptor was derived from a human donor with aplastic anemia.

The CDR3 sequence is CASSGDQGEKLFF. CDR3 nucleotides: TGTGCCAGCAGCGGAGACCAGGGAGAAAAACTGTTTTTT. V is TRBV9 and J is TRBJ1-4; tentatively, D is TRBD1 (5 bases). CDR3 length: 13 residues. The V end was cut by 3 bases, the J end by 8 bases, with 11 bases between. From germline, CDR1 is SGDLS and CDR2 YYNGEE. Full variable domain (outside the CDR3, taken from reference TRBV9 and TRBJ1-4): DSGVTQTPKHLITATGQRVTLRCSPRSGDLSVYWYQQSLDQGLQFLIQYYNGEERAKGNILERFSAQQFPDLHSELNLSSLELGDSALYFCASSGDQGEKLFFGSGTQLSVL.